The sequence of this TCR beta chain was determined in a study of T cell responses to AZD1222 COVID-19 vaccine. Some clones are missing from TCRdb's copy, which holds only in-frame ones; the method was immunoSEQ multiplex PCR. The sample shows 130,000 to 150,000 clones, 75% to 95% of them seen only once. The CDR3 contains 16 residues. The V gene end was trimmed by 3 bases and the J gene end by 5 bases; junction bases not matched to a gene: 9. Germline V gene data show CDR1 as SGDLS and CDR2 as YYNGEE. The rearrangement links TRBV9 to TRBJ2-2, with 8 positions matching TRBD2. The material was peripheral blood, obtained on day 0 of MenACWY control vaccination. The TCR originated in an adult in good health. CDR3 loop: CASSAPGLVGTGELFF. The CDR3 DNA follows: TGTGCCAGCAGCGCCCCGGGACTAGTAGGTACCGGGGAGCTGTTTTTT.